This T cell receptor beta chain was recovered during a study of blood T cell repertoires in COVID-19. Whole-study context: Donors in the United States, Italy and Spain gave samples during acute or convalescent COVID-19. T cells, B-cell-depleted T cells, or PBMCs supplied cDNA or gDNA.

Germline V gene sequence: CDR1 SGHKS, CDR2 YYEKEE (reference sequence). The CDR3 length is 16 residues. Trimming cost V 3 bases and J 0 bases, with 13 bases left between them. Donors were grouped by their self-reported clinical history. Produced via immunoSEQ multiplex PCR; TCRdb's table is partial and in-frame only. This table has 430,000 or so clones, 70% to 90% appearing once. The chain couples TRBV5-5 to TRBJ2-1, with TRBD1 as a possible D gene (6 bases). The sequencing sample was made of PBMCs or T cells enriched from blood (not recorded which). The receptor was derived from a woman younger than 30 who had been exposed to COVID-19. The CDR3 nucleotides are TGTGCCAGCAGCTCTTTACAGGGTAGCTCCTACAATGAGCAGTTCTTC. Translated, it gives CASSSLQGSSYNEQFF.